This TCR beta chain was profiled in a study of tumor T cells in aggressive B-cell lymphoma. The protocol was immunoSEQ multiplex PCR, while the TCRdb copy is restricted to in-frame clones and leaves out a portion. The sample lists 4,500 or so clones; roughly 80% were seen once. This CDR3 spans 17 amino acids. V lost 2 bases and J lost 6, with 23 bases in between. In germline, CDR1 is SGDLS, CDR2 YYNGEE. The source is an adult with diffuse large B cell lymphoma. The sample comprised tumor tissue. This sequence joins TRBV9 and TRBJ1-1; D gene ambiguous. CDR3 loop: CASSVRASPPRMAEAFF. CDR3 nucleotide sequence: TGTGCCAGCAGCGTTAGAGCGTCCCCCCCTAGGATGGCTGAAGCTTTCTTT.